These 31 T cell receptor beta chains share one sample of origin, sequenced in a study of multiple sclerosis patients with progressive multifocal leukoencephalopathy. Some clones are missing from TCRdb's copy, which holds only in-frame ones; the method was immunoSEQ multiplex PCR. The data show tens of thousands of clones, with about 90% seen just once and 1.3% held by the top ten. Time point specified: 12 to 13 months of natalizumab therapy. The sequencing used PBMCs, collected from a patient treated with natalizumab. The receptors were sampled from a human donor with multiple sclerosis.

The J gene is TRBJ1-2, the V gene TRBV27; 7 positions agree with TRBD1. The CDR3 covers 15 residues. The germline V gene encodes CDR1 MNHEY and CDR2 SMNVEV (reference sequence). The V gene end was trimmed by 3 bases and the J gene end by 0 bases; junction bases not matched to a gene: 4. The CDR3 here is CASSFTGVPNYGYTF. Here the CDR3 DNA reads TGTGCCAGCAGTTTCACAGGGGTACCTAACTATGGCTACACCTTC.

The sample holds one count of this clone. This rearrangement joins TRBV6-5 to TRBJ2-7; 7 nucleotides line up with TRBD1. CDR3 length equals 14 residues. Germline V CDR1 and CDR2: MNHEY, SVGAGI. Trimming removed 0 bases from V and 3 bases from J; junction bases left unmatched: 2. The DNA of the CDR3 is TGTGCCAGCAGTTACTCGACAGGGATCTACGAGCAGTACTTC. Its translation: CASSYSTGIYEQYF.

With regard to this clone: The same CDR3 can be traced to other DNA sequences in this sample. V gene TRBV14 combines with J gene TRBJ1-5; D possibly corresponds to TRBD1 (5 bases). The CDR3 spans 17 residues. Looked up from germline, CDR1 is SGHDN and CDR2 is FVKESK. V lost 3 bases and J lost 3, with 18 bases in between. CDR3 in DNA: TGTGCCAGCAGCCAGGGGCCGACAAAGGCACACAATCAGCCCCAGCATTTT. Its protein is CASSQGPTKAHNQPQHF.

In this sample, this clone turned up once. One end of the junction does not line up with germline, which may come from a read error. The V and J genes are TRBV2 and TRBJ2-4; TRBD1 might be the D (5 bases). The CDR3 has 14 amino acids. The V gene's germline CDR1 is SNHLY and CDR2 FYNNEI. The CDR3 DNA reads as TGTGCCAGTAGGAGCAGGGCCGACAAAAACATTCAGAACTTC. Translation gives CASRSRADKNIQNF.

V gene TRBV11-2 combines with J gene TRBJ2-7; 7 nucleotides align to TRBD2. V was pared by 1 base and J by 2 bases, with 5 bases of the junction left unmatched. This CDR3 has 15 amino acids. Germline V gene sequence: CDR1 SGHAT, CDR2 FQNNGV. CDR3 bases: TGTGCCAGCAGCTTAGTTTTAGCGGGCCCCTACGAGCAGTACTTC. Residues: CASSLVLAGPYEQYF.

CDR3 DNA: TGTGCCAGCAGTCTTGACCACTATGGCTACACCTTC. Translation gives CASSLDHYGYTF. The V gene is TRBV6-1, the J gene TRBJ1-2; D remains ambiguous. CDR1 is MNHNS, CDR2 SASEGT, per germline. The V end was cut by 5 bases, the J end by 3 bases, with 7 bases between. This CDR3 comprises 12 residues.

This clone came up a few times. The chain carries TRBV6-1 and TRBJ2-3; 9 bases map to TRBD1. Germline CDR1 is MNHNS and CDR2 is SASEGT. V shed 4 bases, J shed 3 bases, and the junction held 5 bases outside the gene matches. CDR3 length equals 15 residues. The CDR3 loop reads CASSADRGKTDTQYF. In nucleotides, the CDR3 is TGTGCCAGCAGTGCGGACAGGGGAAAGACAGATACGCAGTATTTT.

This sequence joins TRBV9 and TRBJ1-5; D ambiguous. CDR1 and CDR2 from the germline V gene are SGDLS and YYNGEE. The CDR3 runs 15 residues. The V gene lost 0 bases and the J gene lost 0 bases, with 7 bases spanning the gap. The CDR3 region is CASSVDGLSNQPQHF. CDR3 sequence (DNA): TGTGCCAGCAGCGTAGACGGGCTTAGCAATCAGCCCCAGCATTTT.

The rearrangement joins TRBV4-1 to TRBJ2-3, with 11 bases matching TRBD2. The germline CDR1 and CDR2 sequences are MGHRA and YSYEKL. The CDR3 consists of 14 residues. J was trimmed by 12 bases and V by 1 base; bases with no gene match: 6. The CDR3 nucleotides are TGCGCCAGCAGCCAAGGTGCTAGCGGGGGGTTACAGTATTTT. It yields the protein CASSQGASGGLQYF.

The J gene is TRBJ2-2, the V gene TRBV7-9; TRBD2 is a possible D gene (5 bases). The germline gives CDR1 SEHNR, CDR2 FQNEAQ (reference sequence). The CDR3 totals 15 residues. V gave up 3 bases and J gave up 6 bases, with 14 bases separating them. The CDR3 bases are TGTGCCAGCAGCTTTTCAAGCGGATCATCCGGGGAGCTGTTTTTT. As protein: CASSFSSGSSGELFF. Using reference TRBV7-9 and TRBJ2-2 for the parts outside the CDR3, the full variable domain is DTGVSQNPRHKITKRGQNVTFRCDPISEHNRLYWYRQTLGQGPEFLTYFQNEAQLEKSRLLSDRFSAERPKGSFSTLEIQRTEQGDSAMYLCASSFSSGSSGELFFGEGSRLTVL.

The rearrangement joins TRBV18 to TRBJ1-3; D unresolved. Germline V gene sequence: CDR1 KGHSH, CDR2 LQKENI. Trimming left V 3 bases short and J 2 bases short, with 5 bases between. This CDR3 is built from 13 residues. This CDR3 is CASSPGAGNTIYF. CDR3 bases: TGTGCCAGCTCACCTGGGGCTGGAAACACCATATATTTT.

CDR3 DNA sequence: TGCGCCAGCAGCTTCGAGACTAGCGGGTACGAGCAGTACTTC. This encodes CASSFETSGYEQYF. The J gene is TRBJ2-7, the V gene TRBV5-1; 10 positions agree with TRBD2. The V and J ends lost 2 bases and 4 bases, in that order; junction bases with no gene match: 3. CDR3 length: 14 residues. Looked up from germline, CDR1 is SGHRS and CDR2 is YFSETQ.

The rearrangement links TRBV6-1 to TRBJ2-2; no clear D gene. CDR1 is MNHNS and CDR2 is SASEGT in the germline V gene. This CDR3 comprises 13 residues. Deletions cut 5 bases from V and 7 bases from J, with 11 bases between. CDR3 coding DNA: TGTGCCAGCAGTCCTCGGCCCCGCGGGGAGCTGTTTTTT. Amino acid sequence: CASSPRPRGELFF.

J is TRBJ1-2 and V is TRBV15; D may be TRBD1 (5 bases). CDR3 length: 14 amino acids. Germline V gene lookup returns CDR1 LNHNV and CDR2 YYDKDF (reference sequence). Trimming pared 3 bases from V and 7 bases from J, leaving 15 bases between. The chain's CDR3 is CATSRGEGNTGYTF. CDR3 nucleotides: TGTGCCACCAGCAGGGGGGAGGGGAACACTGGCTACACCTTC.

The chain is built from TRBV30 and TRBJ1-2; tentative D call: TRBD1 (6 bases). The CDR3 extends over 14 amino acids. Germline loops: CDR1 GTSNPN, CDR2 SVGIG (reference sequence). V shed 2 bases and J shed 4 bases, with 14 bases lying between them. The CDR3 sequence is CAWSLEDSLYGYTF. Here the CDR3 DNA reads TGTGCCTGGAGTCTCGAGGACAGTCTCTATGGCTACACCTTC.

The chain couples TRBV5-1 to TRBJ2-5; 8 nucleotides match TRBD1. The V segment lost 3 bases and the J segment 3 bases; nucleotides outside the gene matches: 10. The length of the CDR3 is 16 residues. Germline assignment: CDR1 SGHRS and CDR2 YFSETQ. CDR3 region: CASSYRAGGIEETQYF. In nucleotides, the CDR3 is TGCGCCAGCAGCTACCGGGCAGGGGGCATCGAAGAGACCCAGTACTTC.

The chain links TRBV5-6 to TRBJ1-2; D may be TRBD1 (5 bases). Trimming removed 4 bases from V and 0 bases from J, with 16 bases in between. The CDR3 has 16 residues. Germline V gives CDR1 SGHDT, CDR2 YYEEEE. In DNA, the CDR3 is TGTGCCAGCAGCCGGGGACGGAGGCACTCTAACTATGGCTACACCTTC. This gives the protein CASSRGRRHSNYGYTF.

The chain has TRBV4-1 and TRBJ2-3; 7 bases match TRBD1. This CDR3 is 13 amino acids long. Trimming took 8 bases from V and 3 from J; bases not matched to a gene: 5. Germline assignment: CDR1 MGHRA and CDR2 YSYEKL. The CDR3 loop reads CASSLTGTDTQYF. The DNA of the CDR3 is TGCGCCAGCTCTTTGACAGGGACAGATACGCAGTATTTT.

The chain employs TRBV25-1 and TRBJ1-2, with TRBD1 matching 8 bases. The V segment lost 4 bases and the J segment 5 bases; nucleotides outside the gene matches: 6. Germline CDR1 MGHDK, CDR2 SYGVNS. CDR3 length equals 14 residues. CDR3 in amino acids: CASSGQGARYGYTF. In DNA form, the CDR3 reads TGTGCCAGCAGTGGGCAGGGGGCGAGGTATGGCTACACCTTC.

The chain recombines TRBV21-1 with TRBJ1-4. TRBV21-1 has pseudogene status. The CDR3 sequence is 16 residues long. The CDR3 bases are TGTGCCAGCAGCGAGGGGAGAAGCGCAACTAATGAAAAACTGTTTTTT. It codes for CASSEGRSATNEKLFF.

The J gene is TRBJ1-1, the V gene TRBV6-5; D gene uncertain. Germline V lookup: CDR1 MNHEY, CDR2 SVGAGI. V was pared by 10 bases and J by 6 bases, with 15 bases between. This CDR3 is 12 amino acids long. The CDR3 is CATQQFGAEAFF. DNA for the CDR3: TGTGCCACCCAGCAATTTGGGGCTGAAGCTTTCTTT.

The rearrangement links TRBV10-1 to TRBJ2-1, with 7 bases lining up with TRBD2. The CDR3 sequence is 15 residues long. Trimming took 5 bases from V and 2 from J; bases not matched to a gene: 6. CDR1 is WNHNN and CDR2 is SYGVQD in the germline V gene (reference sequence). CDR3 sequence: CASSLTGLTYNEQFF. DNA of the CDR3: TGCGCCAGCAGTCTCACGGGACTAACCTACAATGAGCAGTTCTTC.

This rearrangement joins TRBV5-6 to TRBJ2-5, with 8 bases fitting TRBD1. The DNA matches TRBJ2-7 better at its end, which makes the J call doubtful. This CDR3 is built from 16 residues. The germline V gene encodes CDR1 SGHDT and CDR2 YYEEEE. CDR3 loop: CASSFQLGQGNYEQYF. CDR3 sequence (DNA): TGTGCCAGCAGCTTTCAGCTCGGACAGGGAAATTACGAGCAGTACTTC.

This chain links TRBV28 with TRBJ2-5, with TRBD1 matching 8 bases. CDR3 size: 14 residues. Germline V gene lookup returns CDR1 MDHEN and CDR2 SYDVKM. The ends lost 3 bases at V and 5 bases at J; junction bases unmatched: 5. The CDR3 reads CASSLGRGLETQYF. The CDR3 DNA follows: TGTGCCAGCAGTTTGGGCAGGGGGCTTGAGACCCAGTACTTC.

The CDR3 is CASSLDPAATNYGYTF. In nucleotides, the CDR3 is TGCGCCAGCAGCTTGGATCCCGCAGCTACAAACTATGGCTACACCTTC. The chain carries TRBV5-1 and TRBJ1-2; D is ambiguous. V gave up 0 bases and J gave up 2 bases, with 14 bases separating them. Germline V gene lookup returns CDR1 SGHRS and CDR2 YFSETQ. The CDR3 totals 16 residues. Full variable domain (outside the CDR3, taken from reference TRBV5-1 and TRBJ1-2): KAGVTQTPRYLIKTRGQQVTLSCSPISGHRSVSWYQQTPGQGLQFLFEYFSETQRNKGNFPGRFSGRQFSNSRSEMNVSTLELGDSALYLCASSLDPAATNYGYTFGSGTRLTVV.

The chain combines TRBV2 with TRBJ1-2; possibly TRBD1 for D (5 bases). The CDR3 covers 15 residues. The V end was cut by 4 bases, the J end by 5 bases, with 17 bases between. The germline gives CDR1 SNHLY, CDR2 FYNNEI. The CDR3 sequence: CASSGGVEGTYGYTF. DNA for the CDR3: TGTGCCAGCAGTGGGGGGGTGGAGGGAACGTATGGCTACACCTTC.

The chain links TRBV7-3 to TRBJ2-5, with D possibly TRBD2 on 6 matching bases. The V gene lost 0 bases and the J gene lost 0 bases, with 8 bases spanning the gap. The CDR3 is 15 amino acids. CDR1 SGHTA and CDR2 FQGTGA come from the germline V gene. The CDR3 DNA sequence: TGTGCCAGCAGCTTAACAGGGAGGTACCAAGAGACCCAGTACTTC. This sequence encodes CASSLTGRYQETQYF. The full variable domain, rest sourced from reference TRBV7-3 and TRBJ2-5, is GAGVSQTPSNKVTEKGKYVELRCDPISGHTALYWYRQSLGQGPEFLIYFQGTGAADDSGLPNDRFFAVRPEGSVSTLKIQRTERGDSAVYLCASSLTGRYQETQYFGPGTRLLVL.

The chain links TRBV4-3 to TRBJ1-6; unclear D gene. The CDR3 loop spans 16 amino acids. Trimming shortened V by 1 base and J by 7 bases, and 14 bases separated the two germline ends. CDR1 is LGHNA, CDR2 YSLEER, per germline. The CDR3 DNA reads as TGCGCCAGCAGCCAAGTAAGGCTAAGGCCAAATTCACCCCTCCACTTT. It specifies CASSQVRLRPNSPLHF.

This clone appeared a few times. Other DNA sequences from this sample encode an identical CDR3 as well. The chain joins TRBV21-1 to TRBJ2-7. TRBV21-1 is described as a pseudogene. CDR3 size: 15 residues. The CDR3 sequence: CASSKEGSRAYEQYF. The DNA of the CDR3 is TGTGCCAGCAGCAAAGAGGGCAGTCGAGCCTACGAGCAGTACTTC.

V and J are TRBV18 and TRBJ1-6; TRBD1 is a possible D gene (6 bases). V was trimmed by 8 bases and J by 5 bases, leaving 13 bases between them. The CDR3 has 14 residues. CDR1 and CDR2 from the germline V gene are KGHSH and LQKENI. The CDR3 is CASAAGGNNSPLHF. The CDR3, as DNA: TGTGCCAGCGCCGCGGGGGGCAATAATTCACCCCTCCACTTT. Using reference TRBV18 and TRBJ1-6 for the parts outside the CDR3, the full variable domain is NAGVMQNPRHLVRRRGQEARLRCSPMKGHSHVYWYRQLPEEGLKFMVYLQKENIIDESGMPKERFSAEFPKEGPSILRIQQVVRGDSAAYFCASAAGGNNSPLHFGNGTRLTVT.

CDR3 nucleotide sequence: TGTGCCAGCTCACCAAGCGTGAACACTGAAGCTTTCTTT. As protein: CASSPSVNTEAFF. The genes are TRBV18 and TRBJ1-1, with D unresolved. Germline CDR1 and CDR2: KGHSH and LQKENI. Trimming left V 2 bases short and J 0 bases short, with 4 bases between. The CDR3 is 13 amino acids.